The 29 T cell receptor beta chains reported below all come from one sample, sequenced in a study of cytomegalovirus exposure and HLA in healthy donors. Vbeta (60) and Jbeta (13) primers were used in the PCR. Sequencing was performed with immunoSEQ multiplex PCR; in TCRdb, only in-frame clones are kept and a portion is missing. The sample has around 98,000 clones; more than 60% are singletons. The source material was PBMCs. These receptors were collected from a man aged 50 to 59 in good health and CMV-seronegative.

The rearrangement links TRBV10-2 to TRBJ2-5; unclear D gene. Germline CDR1 is WSHSY and CDR2 is SAAADI. The CDR3 spans 12 residues. Trimming cost V 5 bases and J 2 bases, with 6 bases left between them. The CDR3 reads CASSISQETQYF. Written as DNA, the CDR3 is TGCGCCAGCAGTATATCTCAAGAGACCCAGTACTTC.

The chain is built from TRBV4-1 and TRBJ2-5; D gene ambiguous. The germline V gene has CDR1 MGHRA and CDR2 YSYEKL. The CDR3 covers 14 residues. V lost 1 base and J 4 bases, leaving 10 bases between the germline ends. CDR3 bases: TGCGCCAGCAGCCAAGTGCCGGGTGGAGAGACCCAGTACTTC. This sequence encodes CASSQVPGGETQYF.

V usage is TRBV2 and J usage is TRBJ1-6, with D possibly TRBD1 on 6 matching bases. Trimming shortened V by 2 bases and J by 10 bases, and 12 bases separated the two germline ends. The V gene's germline CDR1 is SNHLY and CDR2 FYNNEI. This CDR3 has 14 amino acids. The CDR3 is CASSERTANSPLHF. CDR3 nucleotides: TGTGCCAGCAGTGAAAGGACAGCGAACTCACCCCTCCACTTT.

V and J are TRBV2 and TRBJ2-1; 8 bases are shared with TRBD2. The germline gives CDR1 SNHLY, CDR2 FYNNEI. The trim removed 6 bases at V and 1 base at J, leaving 5 bases unmatched. This CDR3 is built from 15 residues. CDR3 loop: CASRPTSGSYNEQFF. The CDR3 coding sequence is TGTGCCAGCAGACCCACTAGCGGTTCCTACAATGAGCAGTTCTTC.

V and J are TRBV6-6 and TRBJ2-3; 7 nucleotides align to TRBD2. Trimming at V came to 3 bases and at J to 4 bases, leaving 10 bases not matched to a gene. The CDR3 is 16 amino acids. The germline V gene has CDR1 MNHNY and CDR2 SVGAGI (reference sequence). This chain's CDR3 is CASSYRRLAEADTQYF. CDR3 nucleotides: TGTGCCAGCAGTTATAGAAGGCTAGCGGAAGCAGATACGCAGTATTTT.

This rearrangement joins TRBV2 to TRBJ2-5; 10 positions match TRBD2. Per the germline V gene, CDR1 is SNHLY and CDR2 is FYNNEI. This CDR3 has 18 amino acids. With V trimmed by 1 base and J by 3 bases, 11 bases remained unmatched. CDR3 DNA sequence: TGTGCCAGCAGTGAAGGGGGGACAGTCGGACTAGCGGAAGAGACCCAGTACTTC. It yields the protein CASSEGGTVGLAEETQYF.

CDR3 loop: CASSARSGSTQYF. The CDR3 DNA sequence: TGTGCCAGCAGCGCCCGTAGCGGGAGTACGCAGTATTTT. V is TRBV9 and J is TRBJ2-3; 9 bases match TRBD2. V trimming: 3 bases; J trimming: 8 bases; junction bases outside the gene matches: 4. The length of the CDR3 is 13 residues. Looked up from germline, CDR1 is SGDLS and CDR2 is YYNGEE.

This clone occurred a few times. The chain combines TRBV5-6 with TRBJ2-2; maybe TRBD2 (6 bases). This CDR3 is 15 amino acids long. V was clipped by 0 bases and J by 4 bases, with 10 bases between them. CDR1 is SGHDT, CDR2 YYEEEE, per germline. CDR3 nucleotide sequence: TGTGCCAGCAGCTTGGACGGAGCGGGCACCGGGGAGCTGTTTTTT. This codes for CASSLDGAGTGELFF.

The CDR3 spells CAPPGVKSKAKNIQYF. The CDR3 DNA reads TGTGCCCCCCCGGGGGTCAAAAGTAAAGCCAAAAACATTCAGTACTTC. The rearrangement uses TRBV10-3 and TRBJ2-4; perhaps TRBD2 as D (6 bases). This CDR3 is 16 amino acids long. V was clipped by 11 bases and J by 0 bases, with 20 bases between them. Germline values: CDR1 ENHRY, CDR2 SYGVKD.

This chain links TRBV19 with TRBJ1-2; 11 bases are shared with TRBD1. Trimming took 6 bases from V and 7 from J; bases not matched to a gene: 4. The CDR3 sequence is 13 residues long. The V gene's germline CDR1 is LNHDA and CDR2 SQIVND (reference sequence). The CDR3 sequence is CASSYGTGGGYTF. The CDR3 DNA sequence: TGTGCCAGTAGCTACGGGACAGGGGGTGGCTACACCTTC.

The count of this clone is one. The rearrangement links TRBV30 to TRBJ2-2, with D tentatively TRBD1 (6 bases). The CDR3 spans 14 residues. The V gene lost 2 bases and the J gene lost 4 bases, with 11 bases spanning the gap. CDR1 is GTSNPN, CDR2 SVGIG, per germline (reference sequence). CDR3 sequence: CAWSQGPGTGELFF. The CDR3 DNA follows: TGTGCCTGGAGTCAGGGGCCGGGCACCGGGGAGCTGTTTTTT.

This clone was seen more than once but under ten times. V gene TRBV5-1 combines with J gene TRBJ2-1; unclear D gene. V lost 0 bases to trimming and J lost 0 bases, with 10 bases between them. The CDR3 runs to 16 residues. Germline assignment: CDR1 SGHRS and CDR2 YFSETQ. The CDR3 DNA follows: TGCGCCAGCAGCTTGGATCCTTCTAGCTCCTACAATGAGCAGTTCTTC. Protein product: CASSLDPSSSYNEQFF.

This clone has only one observation. The CDR3 DNA follows: TGTGCCAGCAGTGAATATATAAGAGTAAGAGGCGATTCTACAGATACGCAGTATTTT. Translation gives CASSEYIRVRGDSTDTQYF. The genes are TRBV2 and TRBJ2-3; D remains unclear. Germline CDR1 SNHLY, CDR2 FYNNEI. The ends were cut back, 2 bases at V and 3 bases at J, with 24 bases in the middle. The CDR3 is 19 amino acids.

The V gene is TRBV7-9, the J gene TRBJ2-5; 8 bases line up with TRBD1. The last part of the DNA fits TRBJ2-7 better; the J call may be wrong. Germline V gene lookup returns CDR1 SEHNR and CDR2 FQNEAQ (reference sequence). The CDR3 totals 14 residues. The CDR3 nucleotides read TGTGCCAGCAGCGTACCGGACAGGGCACACGAGCAGTACTTC. Encoded protein: CASSVPDRAHEQYF.

The chain employs TRBV6-1 and TRBJ2-2; 8 bases are shared with TRBD1. J lost 5 bases, V lost 4 bases, and 9 bases had no gene match. Germline-derived CDR1 and CDR2 are MNHNS and SASEGT. The CDR3 consists of 16 residues. This chain's CDR3 is CASSGTGMRGTGELFF. The CDR3 DNA is TGTGCCAGCAGTGGGACAGGGATGAGGGGTACCGGGGAGCTGTTTTTT.

The chain recombines TRBV16 with TRBJ1-1; unclear D gene. Trimming took 4 bases from V and 1 from J, leaving 25 bases between them. The germline gives CDR1 KGHSY, CDR2 FQNENV. CDR3 length: 19 residues. Here the CDR3 reads CASSRAIWEALSWNTEAFF. In DNA, the CDR3 is TGTGCCAGCAGCCGGGCCATATGGGAGGCGTTATCCTGGAACACTGAAGCTTTCTTT.

The gene calls are TRBV7-2 and TRBJ2-1; TRBD1 might be the D (8 bases). Trimming left V 5 bases short and J 7 bases short, with 18 bases between. Per germline, CDR1 SGHTA and CDR2 FQGNSA. This CDR3 contains 15 residues. CDR3 region: CASSQGGTGRNEQFF. CDR3 nucleotides: TGTGCCAGCAGCCAGGGGGGGACAGGACGAAATGAGCAGTTCTTC.

The chain uses TRBV29-1 and TRBJ1-2; perhaps TRBD1 as D (5 bases). CDR1 SQVTM and CDR2 ANQGSEA come from the germline V gene. This CDR3 is built from 14 residues. With 4 bases removed from V and 0 bases from J, the gap between germline ends came to 12 bases. The CDR3 DNA reads as TGCAGCGTTGGGACGGGGGGGACTAACTATGGCTACACCTTC. Its protein product is CSVGTGGTNYGYTF. Full variable domain (outside the CDR3, taken from reference TRBV29-1 and TRBJ1-2): SAVISQKPSRDICQRGTSLTIQCQVDSQVTMMFWYRQQPGQSLTLIATANQGSEATYESGFVIDKFPISRPNLTFSTLTVSNMSPEDSSIYLCSVGTGGTNYGYTFGSGTRLTVV.

This clone has only one observation. This chain uses TRBV29-1 with TRBJ2-3; D is uncertain. Trimming left V 3 bases short and J 0 bases short, with 4 bases between. The germline CDR1 and CDR2 sequences are SQVTM and ANQGSEA. The CDR3 is made up of 12 amino acids. In DNA form, the CDR3 reads TGCAGCGTTGAGTCTAGCACAGATACGCAGTATTTT. Protein product: CSVESSTDTQYF.

The J gene is TRBJ2-3, the V gene TRBV27, with TRBD2 matching over 8 bases. The CDR3 consists of 15 residues. The germline V gene encodes CDR1 MNHEY and CDR2 SMNVEV (reference sequence). V gave up 6 bases and J gave up 4 bases; unmatched junction bases: 9. This chain's CDR3 is CASRERTSQADTQYF. The CDR3 DNA follows: TGTGCCAGCAGAGAAAGGACTAGCCAAGCAGATACGCAGTATTTT.

The rearrangement links TRBV18 to TRBJ1-1; 9 positions match TRBD1. V lost 10 bases, J lost 1 base, and 7 bases stayed unmatched. Germline V gene sequence: CDR1 KGHSH, CDR2 LQKENI. The CDR3 spans 14 residues. This chain's CDR3 is CATASQGANTEAFF. CDR3 DNA: TGTGCCACCGCCTCACAGGGGGCGAACACTGAAGCTTTCTTT.

The chain uses TRBV10-2 and TRBJ2-7; D perhaps matches TRBD2 (6 bases). V dropped 2 bases and J dropped 5 bases, with 16 bases sitting between them. The CDR3 loop spans 15 amino acids. The germline CDR1 and CDR2 sequences are WSHSY and SAAADI. The CDR3 loop is CASSEGAGRYDEQYF. The CDR3 region has the DNA TGCGCCAGCAGTGAGGGTGCGGGGAGGTATGACGAGCAGTACTTC.

V gene TRBV2 combines with J gene TRBJ2-3, with 9 bases aligning to TRBD2. The ends lost 5 bases at V and 0 bases at J; junction bases unmatched: 3. CDR1 is SNHLY, CDR2 FYNNEI, per germline. The CDR3 is 15 amino acids. The CDR3 sequence is CASSRGLASTDTQYF. The CDR3 region has the DNA TGTGCCAGCAGTAGAGGACTAGCGAGCACAGATACGCAGTATTTT. The variable domain in full, with the rest retrieved from reference TRBV2 and TRBJ2-3, is EPEVTQTPSHQVTQMGQEVILRCVPISNHLYFYWYRQILGQKVEFLVSFYNNEISEKSEIFDDQFSVERPDGSNFTLKIRSTKLEDSAMYFCASSRGLASTDTQYFGPGTRLTVL.

This clone was seen more than once but under ten times. The chain links TRBV4-1 to TRBJ2-1; 11 bases line up with TRBD2. Trimming took 1 base from V and 5 from J; bases not matched to a gene: 4. This CDR3 is 16 amino acids long. From germline, CDR1 is MGHRA and CDR2 YSYEKL. The CDR3 bases are TGCGCCAGCAGCCAAGGGGGACTAGCGGACGACAATGAGCAGTTCTTC. Its protein is CASSQGGLADDNEQFF.

CDR3 sequence: CASSVRDRGLYNEQFF. CDR3 nucleotide sequence: TGTGCCAGCAGCGTCCGGGACAGAGGACTATACAATGAGCAGTTCTTC. The chain couples TRBV7-9 to TRBJ2-1; the D gene is possibly TRBD1 (7 bases). Trimming took off 5 bases at V and 4 bases at J, with 18 bases between the two ends. Germline V gene lookup returns CDR1 SEHNR and CDR2 FQNEAQ (reference sequence). The length of the CDR3 is 16 residues.

The chain employs TRBV28 and TRBJ1-2; the D gene is possibly TRBD1 (6 bases). The CDR3 has 13 amino acids. Germline values: CDR1 MDHEN, CDR2 SYDVKM. V was clipped by 6 bases and J by 0 bases, with 8 bases between them. The CDR3, as DNA: TGTGCCAGCAGACAGGGATCTAACTATGGCTACACCTTC. Protein product: CASRQGSNYGYTF.

CDR3 protein: CASSWDRSYEQYF. CDR3 coding DNA: TGTGCCAGCAGCTGGGACAGGTCCTACGAGCAGTACTTC. The rearrangement joins TRBV6-5 to TRBJ2-7; TRBD1 matches 8 bases. Trimming cost V 6 bases and J 1 base; bases outside gene matches: 2. The CDR3 consists of 13 residues. Germline V gene lookup returns CDR1 MNHEY and CDR2 SVGAGI.

This chain uses TRBV5-1 with TRBJ1-5; a possible D gene is TRBD1 (6 bases). Between the trimmed V and J ends, which lost 5 bases and 1 base, there was a span of 10 bases. There are 14 residues in the CDR3. Germline CDR1 reads SGHRS; CDR2 reads YFSETQ. The CDR3 loop is CASRQGPSNQPQHF. The CDR3 nucleotides are TGCGCCAGCAGACAGGGTCCAAGCAATCAGCCCCAGCATTTT.

Comments on this clone: Other nucleotide sequences in the sample specify the same CDR3. The genes are TRBV28 and TRBJ2-7, with a weak D call TRBD2 (5 bases). The CDR3 loop spans 12 amino acids. The ends were cut back, 2 bases at V and 3 bases at J, with 5 bases in the middle. The germline CDR1 and CDR2 sequences are MDHEN and SYDVKM. CDR3 sequence (DNA): TGTGCCAGCAGTTTAGAGGGCTACGAGCAGTACTTC. This codes for CASSLEGYEQYF.